This T cell receptor beta chain is from a study of blood T cell repertoires in COVID-19. For the study at large: Samples representing acute and convalescent COVID-19 were sourced from the United States, Italy and Spain.

Libraries were prepared by immunoSEQ multiplex PCR; TCRdb keeps only in-frame clonotypes and omits some of them. This sample has 200,000 to 300,000 clones, with approximately 88% found just once. J lost 2 bases, V lost 0 bases, and 7 bases had no gene match. Germline loops: CDR1 LNHNV, CDR2 YYDKDF (reference sequence). The CDR3 runs 17 residues. Cohorts were determined from participant-reported clinical history. The TCR was taken from a middle-aged woman with acute COVID-19. The V call is TRBV15, the J call TRBJ2-3, with 8 nucleotides matching TRBD2. Material: PBMCs or T cells enriched from blood (not recorded which). The CDR3 region is CATSRDRTSGYTDTQYF. CDR3 coding DNA: TGTGCCACCAGCAGAGATCGAACTAGCGGATACACAGATACGCAGTATTTT. Based on the CDR3 plus reference TRBV15 and TRBJ2-3, the full variable domain is DAMVIQNPRYQVTQFGKPVTLSCSQTLNHNVMYWYQQKSSQAPKLLFHYYDKDFNNEADTPDNFQSRRPNTSFCFLDIRSPGLGDTAMYLCATSRDRTSGYTDTQYFGPGTRLTVL.